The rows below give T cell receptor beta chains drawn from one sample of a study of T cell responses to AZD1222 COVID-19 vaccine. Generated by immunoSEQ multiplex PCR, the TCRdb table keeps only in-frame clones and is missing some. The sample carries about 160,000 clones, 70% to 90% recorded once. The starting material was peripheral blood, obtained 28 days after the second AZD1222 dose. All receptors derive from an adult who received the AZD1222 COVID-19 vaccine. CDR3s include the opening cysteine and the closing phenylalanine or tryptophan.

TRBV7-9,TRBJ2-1,CASSFRQKLTSYNEQFF
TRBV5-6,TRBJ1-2,CASSSSTGYGYTF
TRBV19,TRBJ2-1,CASSIRGNDEQFF
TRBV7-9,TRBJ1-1,CASSLAGVGTEAFF
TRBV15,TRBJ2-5,CATSRSRSPRQETQYF
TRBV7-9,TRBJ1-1,CASSPVGGPEAFF
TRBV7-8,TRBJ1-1,CASSPGNLNTEAFF
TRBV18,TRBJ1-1,CASSPGGDEAFF
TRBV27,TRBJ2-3,CASSFSDLAGGTDTQYF
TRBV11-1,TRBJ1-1,CASRARDYVTEAFF
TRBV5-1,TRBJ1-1,CASSFQLGNEAFF
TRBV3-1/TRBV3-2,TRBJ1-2,CASSPREGRGNGYTF
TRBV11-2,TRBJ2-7,CASSATGVSSSGEQYF
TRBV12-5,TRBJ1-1,CASGLVTEAFF
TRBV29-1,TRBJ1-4,CSAGSGQGGEKLFF
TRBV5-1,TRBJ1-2,CASGIGGSGSGYTF
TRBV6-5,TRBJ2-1,CASSPQVYNEQFF
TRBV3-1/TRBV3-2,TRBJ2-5,CASSQRQGAKETQYF
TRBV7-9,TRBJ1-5,CASSLSGGDQPQHF
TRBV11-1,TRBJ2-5,CASSPFGNQETQYF
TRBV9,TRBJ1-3,CASSVQGQEASGNTIYF
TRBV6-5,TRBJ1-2,CASSLGPYYGYTF
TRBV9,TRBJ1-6,CASRKGTGNSPLHF
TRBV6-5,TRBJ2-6,CASSLVAGANVLTF
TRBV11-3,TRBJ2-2,CASSFRGLGGELFF
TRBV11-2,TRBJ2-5,CASSLVRLARETQYF
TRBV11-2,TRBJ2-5,CASSRAPGGETQYF
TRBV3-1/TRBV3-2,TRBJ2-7,CASSRGGRGTYEQYF
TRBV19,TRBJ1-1,CASSGAGVGNTEAFF
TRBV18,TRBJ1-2,CASSQTGGPYGYTF
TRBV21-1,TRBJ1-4,CASSKGGSREKLFF
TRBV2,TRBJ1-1,CASRYGTENTEAFF
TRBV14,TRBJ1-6,CASSQEDARRSPLHF
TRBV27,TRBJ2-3,CASNPRFDRGDTQYF
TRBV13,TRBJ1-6,CASSLARSPLHF
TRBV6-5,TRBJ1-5,CASSKPLGNQPQHF
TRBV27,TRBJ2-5,CASSVFQGGIQETQYF
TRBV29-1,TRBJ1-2,CSVVRTDGYTF
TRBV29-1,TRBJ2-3,CSVSRTDRMDTQYF
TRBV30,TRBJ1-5,CAWSYDKYSNQPQHF
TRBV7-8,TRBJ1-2,CASSLEGRREVYGYTF
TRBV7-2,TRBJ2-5,CASSLEGGETQYF
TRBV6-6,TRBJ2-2,CASSYLTGELFF
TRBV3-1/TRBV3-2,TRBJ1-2,CASSQLQVTNYGYTF
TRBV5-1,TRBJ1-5,CASSQTGQGNQPQHF
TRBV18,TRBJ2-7,CASSLQGSEQYF
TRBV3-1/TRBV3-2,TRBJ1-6,CASSQRGSSYNSPLHF
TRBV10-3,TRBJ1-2,CAIMTASLNYGYTF